This T cell receptor (beta chain) was sequenced for a study of cytomegalovirus exposure and HLA in healthy donors. This clone occurred a few times. Donors consisted of healthy bone marrow donors. Primers for the PCR totalled 60 Vbeta and 13 Jbeta. The protocol was immunoSEQ multiplex PCR, while the TCRdb copy is restricted to in-frame clones and leaves out a portion. The sample records some 130,000 clones, approximately 82% being singletons. The source material was PBMCs. This TCR was recovered from a man aged 45 to 65 in good health and CMV-seronegative.

CDR3 coding DNA: TGTGCCGCTGGCCCGGGGGGTTGGGAGCAGTACTTC. Translated, it gives CAAGPGGWEQYF. The chain links TRBV7-9 to TRBJ2-5; 7 bases are shared with TRBD2. V lost 11 bases and J lost 11; bases outside the gene matches: 14. The CDR3 consists of 12 residues. Germline-derived CDR1 and CDR2 are SEHNR and FQNEAQ (reference sequence).